This T cell receptor (beta chain) comes out of a study of monozygotic twins with inflammatory bowel disease. The CDR3 runs 17 residues. Germline CDR1 is MDHEN and CDR2 is SYDVKM. TCRdb reworked the 5' RACE reads into one entry per CDR3 protein, no DNA. The data include about 330,000 distinct CDR3 sequences; the top ten clones carry 2% to 2.5%. This sequence joins TRBV28 and TRBJ2-2. The sequenced sample was blood. This TCR came from a human donor with ulcerative colitis or Crohn's disease, or a healthy co-twin of an affected twin (not recorded which). This CDR3 is CASLTNIQNANTGELFF.